The sample holds many counts of the clone carrying this T cell receptor (beta chain). The V end was cut by 9 bases, the J end by 5 bases, with 13 bases between. The length of the CDR3 is 12 residues. The germline CDR1 and CDR2 sequences are SNHLY and FYNNEI. The data originate from a study of Graves' ophthalmopathy and Graves' hyperthyroidism. The authors amplified TCR beta CDR3 regions from RNA transcripts. Second-round multiplex PCR came after a first-round RT-PCR that employed HTBI primers. A single record per CDR3 protein comes from TCRdb applying MiXCR to the multiplex PCR reads. The sample has 300,000 to 350,000 distinct CDR3 sequences, roughly a sixth seen once.

Input material: peripheral blood. The chain has TRBV2 and TRBJ1-1, with D possibly being TRBD1 (5 bases). This clonotype originated in an adult man with Graves' ophthalmopathy. As DNA, the CDR3 is TGTGCCAGTATCCAGGGAGTAACTGAAGCTTTCTTT. Encoded protein: CASIQGVTEAFF.